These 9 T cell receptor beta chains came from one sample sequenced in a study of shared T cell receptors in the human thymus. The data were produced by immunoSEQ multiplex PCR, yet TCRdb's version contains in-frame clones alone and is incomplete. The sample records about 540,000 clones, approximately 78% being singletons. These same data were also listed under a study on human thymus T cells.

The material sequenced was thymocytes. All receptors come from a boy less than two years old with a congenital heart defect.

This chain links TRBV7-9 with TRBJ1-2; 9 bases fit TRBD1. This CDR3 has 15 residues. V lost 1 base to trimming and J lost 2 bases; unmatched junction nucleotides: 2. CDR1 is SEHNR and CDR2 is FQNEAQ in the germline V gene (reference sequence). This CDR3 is CASSLGTGDNYGYTF. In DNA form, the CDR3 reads TGTGCCAGCAGCTTAGGGACAGGGGACAACTATGGCTACACCTTC.

This CDR3 is CASGRLAGVLDEQFF. The CDR3 nucleotides read TGTGCCAGCGGACGCCTAGCGGGAGTCCTAGATGAGCAGTTCTTC. This chain joins TRBV6-6 and TRBJ2-1; 10 positions match TRBD2. Looked up from germline, CDR1 is MNHNY and CDR2 is SVGAGI (reference sequence). The CDR3 totals 15 residues. With V trimmed by 8 bases and J by 8 bases, 12 bases remained unmatched.

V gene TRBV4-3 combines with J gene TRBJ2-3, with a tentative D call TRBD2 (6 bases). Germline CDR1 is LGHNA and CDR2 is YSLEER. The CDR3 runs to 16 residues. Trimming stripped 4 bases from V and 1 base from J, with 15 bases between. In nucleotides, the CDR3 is TGCGCCAGCAGCCTTCTCTCGGGAGAAGGCACAGATACGCAGTATTTT. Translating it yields CASSLLSGEGTDTQYF.

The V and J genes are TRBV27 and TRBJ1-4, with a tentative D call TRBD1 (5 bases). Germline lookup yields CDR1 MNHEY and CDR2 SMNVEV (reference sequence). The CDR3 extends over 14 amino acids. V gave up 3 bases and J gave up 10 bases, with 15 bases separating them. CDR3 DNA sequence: TGTGCCAGCAGTTTCCGGGGGAGGGGTGGAAAACTGTTTTTT. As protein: CASSFRGRGGKLFF.

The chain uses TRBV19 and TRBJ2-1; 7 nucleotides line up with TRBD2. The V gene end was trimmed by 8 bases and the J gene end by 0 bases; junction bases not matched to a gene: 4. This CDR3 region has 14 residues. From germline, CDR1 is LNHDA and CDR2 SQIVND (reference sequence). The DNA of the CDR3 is TGTGCCAGTGAGGTAGCGGGCTCCTACAATGAGCAGTTCTTC. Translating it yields CASEVAGSYNEQFF.

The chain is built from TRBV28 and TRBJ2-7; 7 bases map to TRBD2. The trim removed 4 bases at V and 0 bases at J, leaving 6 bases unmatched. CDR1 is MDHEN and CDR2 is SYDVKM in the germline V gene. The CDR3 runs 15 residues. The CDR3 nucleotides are TGTGCCAGCAGTTCCATAGCGGGTCTCTCCTACGAGCAGTACTTC. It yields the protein CASSSIAGLSYEQYF. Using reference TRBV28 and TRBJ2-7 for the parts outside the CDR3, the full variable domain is DVKVTQSSRYLVKRTGEKVFLECVQDMDHENMFWYRQDPGLGLRLIYFSYDVKMKEKGDIPEGYSVSREKKERFSLILESASTNQTSMYLCASSSIAGLSYEQYFGPGTRLTVT.

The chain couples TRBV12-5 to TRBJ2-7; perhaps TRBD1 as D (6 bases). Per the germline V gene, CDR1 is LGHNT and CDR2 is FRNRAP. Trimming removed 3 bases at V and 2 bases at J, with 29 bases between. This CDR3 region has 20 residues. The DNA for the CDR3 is TGTGCTAGTGGTTTTGACCTACCAGGGGCCGTTACGCCGGGGACCTACGAGCAGTACTTC. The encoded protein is CASGFDLPGAVTPGTYEQYF.

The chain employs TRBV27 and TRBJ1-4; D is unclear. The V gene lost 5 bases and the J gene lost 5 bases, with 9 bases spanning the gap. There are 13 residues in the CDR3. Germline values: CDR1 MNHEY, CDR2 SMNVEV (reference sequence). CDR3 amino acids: CASSGRPNEKLFF. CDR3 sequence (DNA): TGTGCCAGCAGTGGGAGGCCAAATGAAAAACTGTTTTTT.

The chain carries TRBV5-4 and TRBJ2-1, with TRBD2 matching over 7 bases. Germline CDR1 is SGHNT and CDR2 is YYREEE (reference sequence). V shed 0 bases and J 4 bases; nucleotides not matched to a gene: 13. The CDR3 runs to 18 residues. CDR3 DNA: TGTGCCAGCAGCTTGGCGCGGGAGAGATTGAACGGTTACAATGAGCAGTTCTTC. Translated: CASSLARERLNGYNEQFF.